This TCR beta chain comes out of a study of CDR3 diversity in severe acne. TCRdb reanalysed the PCR reads using MiXCR and keeps one entry per CDR3 protein. The sample holds around 83,000 distinct CDR3 sequences, around 50% seen once. This TCR was sampled from a male donor with severe acne vulgaris. Material for sequencing was blood.

The CDR3 DNA follows: TGCGCCAGCAGCCCAGGGACCTCCAAGGGAGATACGCAGTATTTT. It is translated as CASSPGTSKGDTQYF. This chain connects TRBV5-1 to TRBJ2-3; either TRBD1 or TRBD2 may fit D (5 bases each). This CDR3 has 15 amino acids. V lost 4 bases, J lost 5 bases, and 17 bases lay in between. The germline gives CDR1 SGHRS, CDR2 YFSETQ. Looking up the rest from reference TRBV5-1 and TRBJ2-3 gives the full variable domain: KAGVTQTPRYLIKTRGQQVTLSCSPISGHRSVSWYQQTPGQGLQFLFEYFSETQRNKGNFPGRFSGRQFSNSRSEMNVSTLELGDSALYLCASSPGTSKGDTQYFGPGTRLTVL.